This T cell receptor (beta chain) was identified during a study of shared clonotypes between healthy human individuals (TCRdb year 2020). A note on the overall study: The cohort comprised two women and a few men aged 18 to 49 years. For each donor, CD4 naive and CD4 memory were each run on three plates, CD8 naive on two plates, and CD8 memory on one plate. To estimate repertoire size and how much clonotypes are shared between individuals, the study performed deep sequencing of blood TCR repertoires from roughly five healthy adults. To increase sequencing depth and limit assay-specific biases, different laboratories used diverse techniques to prepare libraries and sequence TCR repertoires. Per donor, leukapheresis produced somewhere between about 0.8 and 9 billion PBMCs.

Using the deep immunoSEQ assay, TCR CDR3 regions were amplified from genomic DNA by multiplex PCR. Extracted genomic DNA from each cell subset was spread evenly across all wells of several immunoSEQ 96-well plates, with each plate serving as a replicate. For sorted subsets, approximately 200 ng of genomic DNA, equivalent to tens of thousands of T cell genomes, went into each replicate PCR. Purified libraries were measured with a Qubit 3.0 fluorometer, size-checked on a Bioanalyzer 2100, and measured again with the KAPA Library Quantification kit. Every immunoSEQ 96-well plate was sequenced on a separate single-read 150-cycle Illumina NextSeq 550 flow cell. Under the source paper's analysis protocol: Because only junctional sequences without quality scores were contained in the immunoSEQ output, filtering matching that applied to full-length reads could not be performed. Sequences were annotated with PyIR, a Python wrapper for IgBLAST v1.9, and V/J genes and CDR3 were assigned using IMGT germline references. Reads with weak V/J assignments (E-value above 1e-6), missing CDR3, stop codons, out-of-frame junctions, or ambiguous translated residues were removed. V3J clonotypes were defined by identical inferred V gene, J gene, and CDR3 amino acid sequence. The percentage overlap between two repertoires was calculated by dividing the number of shared unique clonotypes by the size of the smaller repertoire. Richness of each repertoire was evaluated using RTK rarefaction, the Chao1 estimator, and Recon v2.1 estimates of unobserved clonotypes. For all TCRbeta clonotypes obtained by the gDNA method from several donors, generation probabilities were computed with OLGA. The clones in this table, taken by TCRdb from immuneACCESS, are in-frame only. Not every clone is retained; where verified, under half of the shortfall comes from an unresolved V gene, and the cause of the rest is unknown. The V and J calls and clone size are taken from that table; D and trimming were inferred from the DNA. The sample table holds around 990,000 clones, of which about 72% were seen once. About 0.89% of the sample lies in the top ten.

The donors were healthy, HIV-negative adults who had no recently reported acute infections or vaccinations. All donors were Caucasian adults living in Nashville, Tennessee, USA. CD4+ T cells were enriched through magnetic negative selection, after which naive cells were positively selected on CD45RA and the remaining negative fraction served as the memory subset. After blood collection by leukapheresis, PBMCs were isolated using Ficoll-Histopaque density gradient centrifugation and then cryopreserved in the vapor phase of liquid nitrogen. Purity and quantity of every magnetically sorted T cell population were checked by analytical flow cytometry. Genomic DNA was isolated from every sorted fraction and measured by UV absorbance on a Nanodrop 2000c. Results and caveats for the whole study, not just this receptor: When a handful of donors were compared, the shared fraction of clonotypes was 5% to 6.5% for naive CD4, around 3.6% for naive CD8, 2% to 2.5% for memory CD4, and 0.35% to 0.4% for memory CD8. Sampling was limited to blood, and TCR repertoires in tissue likely differ from TCR repertoires in blood. Pairwise subsampling led to the expectation that sequencing depth would affect the degree of clonotype sharing among donors. Naive subsets generally had larger estimated clonotype richness than memory subsets did. Because the study included a small number of donors, the genetic and exposure-history diversity represented was limited. Clonotypes shared by all four sorted-subset donors showed higher generation probabilities than non-shared clonotypes. Incomplete sequencing was indicated by rarefaction of sorted-subset datasets, despite the large sequencing depth.

Comment on this clone: This clone's antigen is unknown. One base away there is no much larger clone; base qualities are not given.

Its CDR3 holds 12 amino acids, cysteine through phenylalanine. Only the CDR3 part of the read is kept: 36 bases, read in frame from the first base. The germline V gene encodes CDR1 MNHNS and CDR2 SASEGT. Relative to germline, V is 7 bases shorter and J is 3 bases shorter, with 10 bases between their ends. The chain employs TRBV6-1 and TRBJ2-7, with the D gene too uncertain to name. The source of this sequence is a man between 18 and 35 years old in good health. Some clones in this sample may be carry-over from other donors' samples. Sequencing was carried out using memory CD4+ T cells from PBMCs. The intended sense of this specimen's cell subset or site label: CD45RA-negative fraction. The CDR3 protein is CASMHKGYEQYF. The DNA is as follows: TGTGCCAGCATGCACAAAGGCTACGAGCAGTACTTC.